Detailed here is one T cell receptor (beta chain). What it recognizes is unknown. The sample belongs to a study of cytomegalovirus exposure and HLA in healthy donors. Overall study findings and caveats: Exclusion as indistinguishable affected some V segments, including TRBV6-2 and TRBV6-3. Relative to the approximately 700-donor mean, N-insertions were reportedly fewer in an Asian-associated ancestry cluster in a later analysis. The productive fraction for most TCR beta V segments was about 90% or about 30% in an earlier analysis. Most subjects' HLA-A and HLA-B alleles were reportedly predicted from TCR beta sequences.

60 Vbeta and 13 Jbeta primers were used in PCR. Sequenced by immunoSEQ multiplex PCR; TCRdb stores in-frame clones only, minus some. The table has about 90,000 clones, 70% to 85% seen once. The V end was cut by 6 bases, the J end by 3 bases, with 12 bases between. The CDR3 has 13 amino acids. The V gene's germline CDR1 is ENHRY and CDR2 SYGVKD. This receptor was identified in a man aged 25-40 years in good health and CMV-seronegative. The V and J genes are TRBV10-3 and TRBJ2-7; tentative D call: TRBD2 (5 bases). Specimen: PBMCs. The CDR3 is CAISRDLIYEQYF. The CDR3 DNA is TGTGCCATCAGCCGGGATTTAATCTACGAGCAGTACTTC.